A single T cell receptor beta chain is shown here with its context. The V gene's germline CDR1 is MRHNA and CDR2 SNTAGT. The CDR3 sequence is 17 residues long. J gave up 1 base and V 4 bases, and 9 bases lay outside the gene matches. This record belongs to a study of T cell changes during pregnancy in multiple sclerosis. This table comes from immunoSEQ multiplex PCR, and its TCRdb copy is limited to in-frame clones, with some not included. This table has 30,000 to 35,000 clones, 70% to 90% appearing once. The chain recombines TRBV6-4 with TRBJ2-1; 8 bases are shared with TRBD2. Here the sequenced sample was CD8+ T cells from peripheral blood mononuclear cells, taken in the third trimester of pregnancy. This receptor was taken from a female donor with multiple sclerosis, enrolled in a pregnancy study. CDR3 nucleotide sequence: TGTGCCAGCAGTGTCGAACCTAGCGGGTCGTCCTACAATGAGCAGTTCTTC. Its translation: CASSVEPSGSSYNEQFF.